This section outlines one TCR beta chain sequence together with its context. Trimming removed 6 bases from V and 3 bases from J, with 11 bases in between. The CDR3 spans 13 residues. Germline V gene lookup returns CDR1 SNHLY and CDR2 FYNNEI. These data belong to a study of control samples from healthy donors and cancer patients. The method was immunoSEQ multiplex PCR; TCRdb's version includes in-frame clones alone and lacks a portion of them. The sample records about 130,000 clones, about 92% being singletons. Source material: PBMCs. J is TRBJ1-2 and V is TRBV2; D perhaps matches TRBD1 (5 bases). The sequence came from a man in his forties or fifties with head and neck cancer. In nucleotides, the CDR3 is TGTGCCAGCAGGGACAACCGTTACTATGGCTACACCTTC. This translates into CASRDNRYYGYTF.